This entry lists 14 T cell receptor beta chains sequenced from one sample in a study of CD8 T cells in ankylosing spondylitis. MiXCR, run by TCRdb on the 5' RACE reads, gives a single entry per CDR3 protein. The sample holds some 340,000 distinct CDR3 sequences; about 14% are singletons and the top ten take 0.95% to 1.4%. The specimen was blood, either unsorted or a sorted T cell fraction (not recorded which). Every receptor here comes from a male donor with ankylosing spondylitis or in good health (not recorded which).

This clonotype was seen only once. V usage is TRBV9 and J usage is TRBJ2-5; 9 bases line up with TRBD1. V shed 4 bases and J 3 bases; nucleotides not matched to a gene: 4. The CDR3 is 14 amino acids. Per germline, CDR1 SGDLS and CDR2 YYNGEE. This CDR3 reads CASSFTGGKETQYF. The CDR3 DNA reads as TGTGCCAGCAGCTTTACAGGGGGCAAAGAGACCCAGTACTTC.

This clonotype was recorded at least ten times. This chain connects TRBV12-3 or TRBV12-4 to TRBJ2-1, with 14 positions matching TRBD2. The junction had 12 bases not matched to a gene; V was cut back by 6 bases and J by 8 bases. The CDR3 length is 17 residues. CDR3 in DNA: TGTGCCAGCAGCTCCGGACTAGCGGGAGGATCAGTCCATGAGCAGTTCTTC. Its translation is CASSSGLAGGSVHEQFF.

The chain links TRBV12-5 to TRBJ2-1; 9 nucleotides agree with TRBD2. Per germline, CDR1 LGHNT and CDR2 FRNRAP. This CDR3 has 15 residues. The ends lost 2 bases at V and 3 bases at J; junction bases unmatched: 2. The CDR3 DNA reads TGTGCTAGTGGTTTGCTAGCGGGGTTCTACAATGAGCAGTTCTTC. Protein sequence: CASGLLAGFYNEQFF.

The chain carries TRBV5-1 and TRBJ1-5; D remains unclear. CDR1 is SGHRS and CDR2 is YFSETQ in the germline V gene. V lost 0 bases, J lost 0 bases, and 16 bases lay in between. CDR3 length: 18 amino acids. CDR3 amino acids: CASSLDQAVDPSNQPQHF. Written as DNA, the CDR3 is TGCGCCAGCAGCTTGGACCAGGCCGTCGATCCTAGCAATCAGCCCCAGCATTTT.

The chain is built from TRBV5-1 and TRBJ1-2; D is ambiguous. Trimming pared 0 bases from V and 5 bases from J, leaving 8 bases between. The length of the CDR3 is 13 residues. Germline values: CDR1 SGHRS, CDR2 YFSETQ. The CDR3 sequence is CASSLATEYGYTF. Here the CDR3 DNA reads TGCGCCAGCAGCTTGGCCACGGAATATGGCTACACCTTC.

This clonotype appeared many times. This chain links TRBV20-1 with TRBJ2-2; tentatively, D is TRBD1 or TRBD2 (5 bases each). Trimming removed 0 bases at V and 2 bases at J, with 13 bases between. Germline V gives CDR1 DFQATT, CDR2 SNEGSKA (reference sequence). CDR3 size: 16 residues. The CDR3 spells CSARDRGGLNTGELFF. Here the CDR3 DNA reads TGCAGTGCTAGAGATCGGGGCGGATTAAACACCGGGGAGCTGTTTTTT.

The J gene is TRBJ1-1, the V gene TRBV4-1; D is possibly TRBD1 (6 bases). V was cut by 0 bases and J by 11 bases, with 22 bases left in between. CDR1 and CDR2 from the germline V gene are MGHRA and YSYEKL. The CDR3 consists of 16 residues. The CDR3 coding sequence is TGCGCCAGCAGCCAAGAGCCGACAGGCGGAAGAAAGGGTGCTTTCTTT. It specifies CASSQEPTGGRKGAFF.

V gene TRBV3-1 combines with J gene TRBJ2-7; 10 bases fit TRBD1. The CDR3 totals 16 residues. V lost 1 base to trimming and J lost 5 bases; unmatched junction nucleotides: 8. Germline CDR1 LGHDT, CDR2 YNNKEL (reference sequence). CDR3 in DNA: TGTGCCAGCAGCCAAGTTGCGGGACAGGGGAGGAACGAGCAGTACTTC. The encoded protein is CASSQVAGQGRNEQYF.

This clonotype was detected only a few times. The chain is built from TRBV6-5 and TRBJ2-2, with a possible D match to TRBD2 (5 bases). The length of the CDR3 is 14 residues. V was pared by 3 bases and J by 5 bases, with 10 bases between. Germline loops: CDR1 MNHEY, CDR2 SVGAGI. The CDR3 bases are TGTGCCAGCAGTTATAGGACGGGAACCGGGGAGCTGTTTTTT. Translated, it gives CASSYRTGTGELFF.

This clonotype was found a few times. The chain combines TRBV11-2 with TRBJ2-7; D gene ambiguous. The CDR3 has 12 residues. Trimming shortened V by 2 bases and J by 7 bases, and 9 bases separated the two germline ends. Per the germline V gene, CDR1 is SGHAT and CDR2 is FQNNGV. The CDR3 region is CASSLSLGEQYF. The CDR3 DNA is TGTGCCAGCAGCTTATCGCTAGGGGAGCAGTACTTC.

A word on this clonotype: The junction differs from germline at one of its ends, possibly a read error. V is TRBV10-3 and J is TRBJ2-1, with 15 positions matching TRBD2. The CDR3 runs 15 residues. Per the germline V gene, CDR1 is ENHRY and CDR2 is SYGVKD. Here the CDR3 DNA reads TGTGTCATCAGAGGGACTAGCGGGGGGCACAATGAGCAGTTCTTC. Its translation: CVIRGTSGGHNEQFF.

The J gene is TRBJ2-5, the V gene TRBV7-7, with TRBD2 matching 9 bases. The CDR3 extends over 14 amino acids. In germline, CDR1 is SSHAT, CDR2 FNYEAQ (reference sequence). Trimming cost V 5 bases and J 5 bases; bases outside gene matches: 6. The CDR3 here is CASSPVAGVETQYF. CDR3 sequence (DNA): TGTGCCAGCAGCCCCGTAGCGGGAGTGGAGACCCAGTACTTC.

This clonotype was found many times. The chain carries TRBV27 and TRBJ1-1; TRBD1 matches 9 bases. V dropped 3 bases and J dropped 4; count of bases not matched to a gene: 3. Germline CDR1 reads MNHEY; CDR2 reads SMNVEV (reference sequence). The CDR3 contains 14 residues. The CDR3 DNA reads as TGTGCCAGCAGTTTGGGACAGGGCCTCACTGAAGCTTTCTTT. Its translation is CASSLGQGLTEAFF.

V gene TRBV3-1 combines with J gene TRBJ1-5; D remains unclear. The V end was cut by 4 bases, the J end by 2 bases, with 6 bases between. Germline V gene data show CDR1 as LGHDT and CDR2 as YNNKEL (reference sequence). This CDR3 has 13 residues. The CDR3 is CASSPLGNQPQHF. The CDR3 bases are TGTGCCAGCAGCCCTCTCGGCAATCAGCCCCAGCATTTT.